The clone carrying this T cell receptor (beta chain) was observed a handful of times. TCRdb ran MiXCR on the RT-PCR reads and lists one entry per CDR3 protein. The table lists 650,000 to 800,000 distinct CDR3 sequences, 12% to 15% of them singletons. CDR1 is WNHNN, CDR2 SYGVQD, per germline (reference sequence). The length of the CDR3 is 12 residues. The V gene lost 4 bases and the J gene lost 6 bases, with 10 bases spanning the gap. The sample was memory CD4+ T cells from blood. This receptor was taken from a female donor in good health, serving as a healthy control. This chain connects TRBV10-1 to TRBJ2-7; D is tentatively TRBD1 or TRBD2 (5 bases each). CDR3 amino acids: CASSAGLREQYF. In DNA, the CDR3 is TGCGCCAGCAGTGCGGGGCTGCGCGAGCAGTACTTC.